The next 26 T cell receptor beta chains were all read from a single sample in a study of cytomegalovirus exposure and HLA in healthy donors. The PCR made use of 60 Vbeta and 13 Jbeta primers. Clones were sequenced by immunoSEQ multiplex PCR, and TCRdb holds only the in-frame ones, with some missing. The sample contains roughly 190,000 clones, about 90% of which appear only once. Sequenced input: PBMCs. These receptors came from a man younger than 45 in good health and CMV-seronegative.

This clone was seen a single time. The rearrangement links TRBV30 to TRBJ1-1, with TRBD1 matching over 7 bases. V was clipped by 3 bases and J by 4 bases; unmatched bases: 5. Germline loops: CDR1 GTSNPN, CDR2 SVGIG (reference sequence). The CDR3 sequence is 13 residues long. The DNA for the CDR3 is TGTGCCTGGAGGGCGACAGGGACCACTGAAGCTTTCTTT. As protein: CAWRATGTTEAFF.

This rearrangement joins TRBV28 to TRBJ2-5; a possible D gene is TRBD2 (5 bases). The CDR3 contains 13 residues. Trimming stripped 3 bases from V and 7 bases from J, with 12 bases between. Germline V gives CDR1 MDHEN, CDR2 SYDVKM. The CDR3: CASSFPGRGTQYF. Here the CDR3 DNA reads TGTGCCAGCAGTTTCCCCGGCCGGGGGACCCAGTACTTC. Filled out from reference TRBV28 and TRBJ2-5, the complete variable domain reads DVKVTQSSRYLVKRTGEKVFLECVQDMDHENMFWYRQDPGLGLRLIYFSYDVKMKEKGDIPEGYSVSREKKERFSLILESASTNQTSMYLCASSFPGRGTQYFGPGTRLLVL.

This clone showed up just once. The chain carries TRBV7-6 and TRBJ1-3; D may be TRBD1 (6 bases). Germline values: CDR1 SGHVS, CDR2 FNYEAQ. Trimming cost V 0 bases and J 4 bases, with 13 bases left between them. The length of the CDR3 is 16 residues. The CDR3 sequence is CASSLAGQWGGNTIYF. For the CDR3, the DNA is TGTGCCAGCAGCTTAGCCGGACAGTGGGGAGGAAACACCATATATTTT.

This sequence joins TRBV7-9 and TRBJ1-1; 9 bases match TRBD1. The ends lost 5 bases at V and 3 bases at J; junction bases unmatched: 4. Germline assignment: CDR1 SEHNR and CDR2 FQNEAQ (reference sequence). The CDR3 has 14 amino acids. CDR3 bases: TGTGCCAGCAGCGTGGGACAGGGAGACACTGAAGCTTTCTTT. It codes for CASSVGQGDTEAFF.

The chain carries TRBV28 and TRBJ2-5; TRBD1 agrees at 12 bases. The CDR3 runs to 16 residues. The V and J ends lost 8 bases and 3 bases, in that order; junction bases with no gene match: 10. CDR1 MDHEN and CDR2 SYDVKM come from the germline V gene. As DNA, the CDR3 is TGTGCCAGCGCGCTTGGGGGACAGGGGGCAGAAGAGACCCAGTACTTC. This codes for CASALGGQGAEETQYF.

The chain carries TRBV19 and TRBJ1-1, with 8 bases fitting TRBD1. CDR3 length equals 17 residues. Unmatched junction bases numbered 12, after V lost 5 bases and J lost 1 base. Looked up from germline, CDR1 is LNHDA and CDR2 is SQIVND (reference sequence). CDR3 protein: CASSARGQGLKNTEAFF. CDR3 in DNA: TGTGCCAGTAGTGCCAGGGGGCAGGGGCTTAAGAACACTGAAGCTTTCTTT.

This rearrangement joins TRBV19 to TRBJ1-1, with 7 positions matching TRBD1. Germline V gives CDR1 LNHDA, CDR2 SQIVND (reference sequence). The CDR3 totals 14 residues. J was trimmed by 6 bases and V by 5 bases; bases with no gene match: 9. In DNA, the CDR3 is TGTGCCAGTAGTGTGACAGGGAGTTTCCCTGAAGCTTTCTTT. The encoded protein is CASSVTGSFPEAFF.

V usage is TRBV21-1 and J usage is TRBJ2-3; the tabulated D call, TRBD2, remains unverified against the DNA. TRBV21-1 constitutes a pseudogene. This CDR3 is built from 15 residues. CDR3 sequence reads: CASTPGTRTTDTQYF. In DNA, the CDR3 is TGTGCCAGCACGCCCGGGACTCGAACCACAGATACGCAGTATTTT.

V usage is TRBV2 and J usage is TRBJ1-1, with TRBD1 as a possible D gene (6 bases). The CDR3 has 14 residues. Trimming pared 6 bases from V and 0 bases from J, leaving 11 bases between. The V gene's germline CDR1 is SNHLY and CDR2 FYNNEI. Here the CDR3 DNA reads TGTGCCAGCAGCGAGCAGGGGATGAACACTGAAGCTTTCTTT. This sequence encodes CASSEQGMNTEAFF. Combining the CDR3 with reference TRBV2 and TRBJ1-1 gives the whole variable domain EPEVTQTPSHQVTQMGQEVILRCVPISNHLYFYWYRQILGQKVEFLVSFYNNEISEKSEIFDDQFSVERPDGSNFTLKIRSTKLEDSAMYFCASSEQGMNTEAFFGQGTRLTVV.

The chain employs TRBV5-4 and TRBJ1-1, with TRBD1 identical over 7 bases. In germline, CDR1 is SGHNT, CDR2 YYREEE (reference sequence). The CDR3 loop spans 15 amino acids. With V trimmed by 2 bases and J by 1 base, 5 bases remained unmatched. CDR3 bases: TGTGCCAGCAGCTTCGCGGACAGGAGGAACACTGAAGCTTTCTTT. Translation gives CASSFADRRNTEAFF. The entire variable domain, with the rest obtained from reference TRBV5-4 and TRBJ1-1, is as follows: ETGVTQSPTHLIKTRGQQVTLRCSSQSGHNTVSWYQQALGQGPQFIFQYYREEENGRGNFPPRFSGLQFPNYSSELNVNALELDDSALYLCASSFADRRNTEAFFGQGTRLTVV.

This chain links TRBV5-1 with TRBJ2-7; 9 nucleotides match TRBD1. The length of the CDR3 is 15 residues. Germline CDR1 SGHRS, CDR2 YFSETQ. Trimming took 2 bases from V and 7 from J; bases not matched to a gene: 10. The CDR3 reads CASSLVPQDRGEQYF. The CDR3 DNA follows: TGCGCCAGCAGCTTAGTTCCCCAGGACAGGGGAGAGCAGTACTTC. The whole variable domain, remainder taken from reference TRBV5-1 and TRBJ2-7, is KAGVTQTPRYLIKTRGQQVTLSCSPISGHRSVSWYQQTPGQGLQFLFEYFSETQRNKGNFPGRFSGRQFSNSRSEMNVSTLELGDSALYLCASSLVPQDRGEQYFGPGTRLTVT.

The chain links TRBV4-1 to TRBJ2-7; no reliable D call. In germline, CDR1 is MGHRA, CDR2 YSYEKL. This CDR3 region has 15 residues. V was pared by 1 base and J by 2 bases, with 12 bases between. The CDR3 bases are TGCGCCAGCAGCCAAGTACAGATCTCAACCTACGAGCAGTACTTC. It encodes CASSQVQISTYEQYF.

The chain couples TRBV9 to TRBJ2-1, with 8 bases aligning to TRBD2. The J segment lost 10 bases and the V segment lost 0 bases, leaving 6 bases of the junction unmatched. The CDR3 length is 14 residues. Germline CDR1 reads SGDLS; CDR2 reads YYNGEE. In nucleotides, the CDR3 is TGTGCCAGCAGCGTAGAGGGACTAGATGTAGAGCAGTTCTTC. This sequence encodes CASSVEGLDVEQFF.

This chain uses TRBV6-1 with TRBJ2-1; the D is unclear. The germline CDR1 and CDR2 sequences are MNHNS and SASEGT. V was clipped by 6 bases and J by 0 bases, with 9 bases between them. There are 14 residues in the CDR3. Here the CDR3 reads CASRRLSSYNEQFF. Written as DNA, the CDR3 is TGTGCCAGCAGGAGATTAAGCTCCTACAATGAGCAGTTCTTC.

The chain links TRBV29-1 to TRBJ2-3; 11 bases map to TRBD2. The J segment lost 4 bases and the V segment lost 0 bases, leaving 3 bases of the junction unmatched. The CDR3 spans 15 residues. CDR1 and CDR2 (germline): SQVTM, ANQGSEA. In DNA form, the CDR3 reads TGCAGCGTTGAAGAGGGACTAGCGGTCGCAGATACGCAGTATTTT. This encodes CSVEEGLAVADTQYF.

The rearrangement joins TRBV7-2 to TRBJ2-3; possibly TRBD2 for D (6 bases). CDR3 length: 14 amino acids. Germline assignment: CDR1 SGHTA and CDR2 FQGNSA. V lost 6 bases and J 2 bases, leaving 12 bases between the germline ends. CDR3 sequence (DNA): TGTGCCAGCAGGCCAGCGGGTCCCACAGATACGCAGTATTTT. It encodes CASRPAGPTDTQYF. The full variable domain, its missing parts supplied by reference TRBV7-2 and TRBJ2-3, is GAGVSQSPSNKVTEKGKDVELRCDPISGHTALYWYRQSLGQGLEFLIYFQGNSAPDKSGLPSDRFSAERTGGSVSTLTIQRTQQEDSAVYLCASRPAGPTDTQYFGPGTRLTVL.

The V call is TRBV5-5, the J call TRBJ1-2; 9 nucleotides match TRBD1. Germline CDR1 is SGHKS and CDR2 is YYEKEE (reference sequence). The J segment lost 6 bases and the V segment lost 1 base, leaving 4 bases of the junction unmatched. The CDR3 has 14 residues. The CDR3 region has the DNA TGTGCCAGCAGCTTGTCGGGACAGGGCCATGGCTACACCTTC. Residues: CASSLSGQGHGYTF.

The V call is TRBV15, the J call TRBJ2-3; D might be TRBD2 (5 bases). The V end was cut by 0 bases, the J end by 4 bases, with 11 bases between. Germline V gene sequence: CDR1 LNHNV, CDR2 YYDKDF (reference sequence). This CDR3 spans 15 amino acids. The DNA for the CDR3 is TGTGCCACCAGCAGAGATCATAAAGCGGCAGATACGCAGTATTTT. Translation: CATSRDHKAADTQYF.

This sequence joins TRBV6-5 and TRBJ2-7; 9 positions match TRBD2. Trimming removed 7 bases from V and 6 bases from J; junction bases left unmatched: 10. The germline CDR1 and CDR2 sequences are MNHEY and SVGAGI. This CDR3 comprises 14 residues. The CDR3 reads CASKGREGLGEQYF. In nucleotides, the CDR3 is TGTGCCAGCAAAGGGCGGGAGGGGTTGGGCGAGCAGTACTTC.

This chain connects TRBV6-5 to TRBJ2-1; D gene ambiguous. The length of the CDR3 is 15 residues. V was pared by 4 bases and J by 4 bases, with 14 bases between. Germline V lookup: CDR1 MNHEY, CDR2 SVGAGI. For the CDR3, the DNA is TGTGCCAGCAGTTCCGGGTTAGTAGAGTACAATGAGCAGTTCTTC. Its protein is CASSSGLVEYNEQFF.

The chain carries TRBV25-1 and TRBJ2-2, with D possibly TRBD1 on 6 matching bases. The V gene's germline CDR1 is MGHDK and CDR2 SYGVNS. V lost 4 bases to trimming and J lost 1 base, with 13 bases between them. The CDR3 length is 16 residues. The CDR3 DNA reads TGTGCCAGCAGTGCGCAGGGGAAGGAGAACACCGGGGAGCTGTTTTTT. This encodes CASSAQGKENTGELFF. The complete variable domain, with remaining parts taken from reference TRBV25-1 and TRBJ2-2, reads EADIYQTPRYLVIGTGKKITLECSQTMGHDKMYWYQQDPGMELHLIHYSYGVNSTEKGDLSSESTVSRIRTEHFPLTLESARPSHTSQYLCASSAQGKENTGELFFGEGSRLTVL.

V is TRBV5-6 and J is TRBJ2-1; weak D call: TRBD1 (5 bases). The V gene's germline CDR1 is SGHDT and CDR2 YYEEEE. The CDR3 spans 15 residues. V was cut by 0 bases and J by 5 bases, with 12 bases left in between. The CDR3 protein is CASSLDRTLNNEQFF. CDR3 nucleotide sequence: TGTGCCAGCAGCTTGGACAGGACACTTAACAATGAGCAGTTCTTC.

The gene calls are TRBV6-5 and TRBJ2-7; a possible D gene is TRBD2 (7 bases). This CDR3 has 13 amino acids. From germline, CDR1 is MNHEY and CDR2 SVGAGI. The V end was cut by 2 bases, the J end by 6 bases, with 11 bases between. CDR3 in DNA: TGTGCCAGCAGTTACAAGGGGGGGGGCGAGCAGTACTTC. This translates into CASSYKGGGEQYF.

J is TRBJ2-5 and V is TRBV19; D ambiguous. Germline CDR1 is LNHDA and CDR2 is SQIVND (reference sequence). V shed 6 bases and J shed 5 bases, with 16 bases lying between them. This CDR3 is built from 14 residues. The CDR3 DNA follows: TGTGCCAGTAGGAGCTCAGGAATACCCGAGACCCAGTACTTC. Translation: CASRSSGIPETQYF.

This chain connects TRBV15 to TRBJ1-1; D is undetermined. Per germline, CDR1 LNHNV and CDR2 YYDKDF (reference sequence). The CDR3 runs 14 residues. V lost 3 bases and J 1 base, leaving 9 bases between the germline ends. The CDR3 DNA follows: TGTGCCACCAGCAGTAGACACCAGAACACTGAAGCTTTCTTT. Translating gives CATSSRHQNTEAFF. Complete variable domain (other parts from reference TRBV15 and TRBJ1-1): DAMVIQNPRYQVTQFGKPVTLSCSQTLNHNVMYWYQQKSSQAPKLLFHYYDKDFNNEADTPDNFQSRRPNTSFCFLDIRSPGLGDTAMYLCATSSRHQNTEAFFGQGTRLTVV.

This clone was recorded a few times. Different DNA sequences within this sample yield the same CDR3. The chain carries TRBV28 and TRBJ1-4, with D perhaps TRBD1 (5 bases). Between the trimmed V and J ends, which lost 6 bases and 0 bases, there was a span of 11 bases. This CDR3 comprises 15 residues. Germline loops: CDR1 MDHEN, CDR2 SYDVKM. CDR3 sequence (DNA): TGTGCCAGCAGAACAGGTACTGCAACTAATGAAAAACTGTTTTTT. Translated, it gives CASRTGTATNEKLFF.